This T cell receptor (beta chain) stems from a study of regulatory T cells in long-lasting Graves disease. Study context: The term persistent Graves' disease signified upward of 5 years on antithyroid drugs with positive TSH receptor antibodies.

Study conclusions and caveats: Persistent disease exhibited a predilection for TRBV28, TRBJ1-2 and TRBJ2-5. Persistent patients had more shared public clonotypes (2,741) than new patients (about 900).

This clonotype was seen many times. Its specificity is unknown. CDR3 length equals 13 residues. Per germline, CDR1 SGHTA and CDR2 FQGNSA. V gave up 1 base and J gave up 2 bases, with 6 bases separating them. CDR3 regions were amplified by Arm-PCR using iRepertoire HTBI primers to build TCR beta libraries. Using its own MiXCR run on the multiplex PCR reads, TCRdb lists one record per CDR3 protein. The sample has 450,000 or so distinct CDR3 sequences, roughly 22% seen once. Specified time point: persistent/refractory GD, antithyroid drugs over 5 years with positive TRAb. Researchers made the TCR library from RNA that was extracted from PBMCs. An endocrinology department in Xi'an, China, supplied the patients.

This TCR derives from a female donor with Graves disease. Sequencing used peripheral blood mononuclear cells (PBMCs), obtained when the disease was refractory, from a patient treated with antithyroid drugs. J is TRBJ2-7 and V is TRBV7-2; D not certain. In DNA form, the CDR3 reads TGTGCCAGCAGCTTAGGCTGGGCCTACGAGCAGTACTTC. Translated, it gives CASSLGWAYEQYF.